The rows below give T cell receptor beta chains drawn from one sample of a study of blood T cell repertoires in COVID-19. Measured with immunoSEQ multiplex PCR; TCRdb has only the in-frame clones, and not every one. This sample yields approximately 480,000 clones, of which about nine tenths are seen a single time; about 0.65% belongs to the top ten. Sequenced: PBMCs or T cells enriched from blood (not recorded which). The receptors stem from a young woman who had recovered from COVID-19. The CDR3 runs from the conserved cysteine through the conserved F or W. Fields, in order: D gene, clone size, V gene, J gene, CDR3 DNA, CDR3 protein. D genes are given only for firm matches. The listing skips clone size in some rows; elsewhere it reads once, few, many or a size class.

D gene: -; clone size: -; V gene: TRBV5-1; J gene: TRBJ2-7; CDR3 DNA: TGCGCCAGCAGCTTTGACTCGGGTAGCTACGAGCAGTACTTC; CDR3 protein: CASSFDSGSYEQYF
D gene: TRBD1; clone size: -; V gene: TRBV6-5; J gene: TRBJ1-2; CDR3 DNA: TGTGCCAGCCTGGGACAGGGGCCCTATGGCTACACCTTC; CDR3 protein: CASLGQGPYGYTF
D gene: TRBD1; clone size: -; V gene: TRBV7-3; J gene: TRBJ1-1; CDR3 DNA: TGTGCCAGCAGCTCTAATAGGGAACAGGGGGGAAAGAACACTGAAGCTTTCTTT; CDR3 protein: CASSSNREQGGKNTEAFF
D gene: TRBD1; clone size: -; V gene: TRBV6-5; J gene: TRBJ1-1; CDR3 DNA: TGTGCCAGCAGTATCCACAGGGGGGGGAGTCCTGAAGCTTTCTTT; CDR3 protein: CASSIHRGGSPEAFF
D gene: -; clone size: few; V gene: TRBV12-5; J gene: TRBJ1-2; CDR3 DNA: TGTGCTAGTGGTTTCTCCGCGAGCAACTATGGCTACACCTTC; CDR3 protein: CASGFSASNYGYTF
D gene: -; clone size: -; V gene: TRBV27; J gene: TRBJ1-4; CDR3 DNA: TGTGCCAGCAGTTTATCGGCAGGGTATAATGAAAAACTGTTTTTT; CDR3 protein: CASSLSAGYNEKLFF
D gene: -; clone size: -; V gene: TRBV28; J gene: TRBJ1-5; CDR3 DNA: TGTGCCTCCGATCCCCGACAGGTCCGGAGTCAGCCCCAGCATTTT; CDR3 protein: CASDPRQVRSQPQHF
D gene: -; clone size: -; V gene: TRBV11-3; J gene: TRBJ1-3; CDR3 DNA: TGTGCCAGCAGCTCGGGGGACTCTGGAAACACCATATATTTT; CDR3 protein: CASSSGDSGNTIYF
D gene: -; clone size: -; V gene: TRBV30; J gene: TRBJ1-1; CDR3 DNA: TGTGCCTGGACCATCCTGGGCGGGGGGACTGAAGCTTTCTTT; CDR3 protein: CAWTILGGGTEAFF
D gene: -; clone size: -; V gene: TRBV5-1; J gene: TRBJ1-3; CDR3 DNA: TGCGCCAGCAGCCTCTCGGGGGGGTATGGAAACACCATATATTTT; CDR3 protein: CASSLSGGYGNTIYF
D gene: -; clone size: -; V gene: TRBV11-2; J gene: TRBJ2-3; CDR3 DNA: TGTGCCAGCAGCGCTACTCCGGCGGGGCAGGTAGATACGCAGTATTTT; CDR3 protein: CASSATPAGQVDTQYF
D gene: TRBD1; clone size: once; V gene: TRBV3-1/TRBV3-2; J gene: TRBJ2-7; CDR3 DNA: TGTGCCAGCAGCGGAAGACAGGGGGCTGGGGAGCAGTACTTC; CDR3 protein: CASSGRQGAGEQYF
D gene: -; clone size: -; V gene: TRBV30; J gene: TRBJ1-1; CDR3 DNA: TGTGCCTGGAGTGTAGAGTCCAGGGGTGAGGCTTTCTTT; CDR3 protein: CAWSVESRGEAFF
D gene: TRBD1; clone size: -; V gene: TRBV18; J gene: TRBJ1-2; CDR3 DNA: TGTGCCAGCTCACCGGTGCAGGGGGTTGGTGGCTACACCTTC; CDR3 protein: CASSPVQGVGGYTF
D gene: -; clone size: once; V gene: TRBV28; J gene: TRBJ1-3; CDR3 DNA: TGTGCCAGCAGTTTCCACAGCCCCTCTGGAAACACCATATATTTT; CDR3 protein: CASSFHSPSGNTIYF
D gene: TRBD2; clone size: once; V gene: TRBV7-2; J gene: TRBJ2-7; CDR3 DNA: TGTGCCAGCAGCATTAGCGGGGGGGAGAACGAGCAGTACTTC; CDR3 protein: CASSISGGENEQYF
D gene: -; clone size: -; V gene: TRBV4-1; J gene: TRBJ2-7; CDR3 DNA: TGCGCCAGCAGCCTCAGGGGGGATTTCTACGAGCAGTACTTC; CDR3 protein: CASSLRGDFYEQYF
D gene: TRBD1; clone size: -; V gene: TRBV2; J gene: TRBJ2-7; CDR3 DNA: TGTGCCAGCAGTGAAAATTCGGCAGGGGGCGCATACGAGCAGTACTTC; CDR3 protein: CASSENSAGGAYEQYF
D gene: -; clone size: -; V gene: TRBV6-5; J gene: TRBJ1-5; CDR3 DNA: TGTGCCAGCAGTCGACAGGTAGAGGGTAATCAGCCCCAGCATTTT; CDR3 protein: CASSRQVEGNQPQHF
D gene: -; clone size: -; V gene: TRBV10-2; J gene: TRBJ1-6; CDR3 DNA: TGCGCCAGCTCGGAGGGTATCTCACCCCTCCACTTT; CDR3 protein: CASSEGISPLHF
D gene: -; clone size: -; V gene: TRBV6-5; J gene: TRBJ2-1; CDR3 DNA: TGTGCCAGCAAAGTCGACTATGCCTACAATGAGCAGTTCTTC; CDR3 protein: CASKVDYAYNEQFF
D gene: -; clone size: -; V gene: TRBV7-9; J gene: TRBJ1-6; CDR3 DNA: TGTGCCAGCAGCTTAGAGGGAGGGAACTATAATTCACCCCTCCACTTT; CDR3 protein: CASSLEGGNYNSPLHF
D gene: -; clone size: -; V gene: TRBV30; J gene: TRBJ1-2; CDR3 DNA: TGTGCCTGGAGTACAGGGTACTATGGCTACACCTTC; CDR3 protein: CAWSTGYYGYTF
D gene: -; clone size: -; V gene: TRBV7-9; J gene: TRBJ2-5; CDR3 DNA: TGTGCCAGCAGCCCTAGACAGCTAAGGGCACAAGAGACCCAGTACTTC; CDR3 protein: CASSPRQLRAQETQYF
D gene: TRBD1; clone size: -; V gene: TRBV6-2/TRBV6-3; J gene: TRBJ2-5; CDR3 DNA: TGTGCCAGCCGCCGACAGGGGGCGGACCAGTACTTC; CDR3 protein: CASRRQGADQYF
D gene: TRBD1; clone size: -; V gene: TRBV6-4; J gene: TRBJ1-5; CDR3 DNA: TGTGCCGGAGGGACAGGGAGCAATCAGCCCCAGCATTTT; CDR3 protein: CAGGTGSNQPQHF
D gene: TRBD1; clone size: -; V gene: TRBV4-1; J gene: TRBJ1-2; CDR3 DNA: TGCGCCAGCAGCCCCAGCAGGACAGGGGTTGGCTACACCTTC; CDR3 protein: CASSPSRTGVGYTF
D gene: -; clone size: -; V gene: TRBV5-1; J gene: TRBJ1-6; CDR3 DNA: TGCGCCAGCAGCTCTACAGGTTATAATTCACCCCTCCACTTT; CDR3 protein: CASSSTGYNSPLHF
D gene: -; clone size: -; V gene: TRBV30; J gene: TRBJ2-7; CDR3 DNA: TGTGCCTGGAGGGACCCCGGGACATCTGCGCAGTACTTC; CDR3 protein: CAWRDPGTSAQYF
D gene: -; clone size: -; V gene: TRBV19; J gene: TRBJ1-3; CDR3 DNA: TGTGCCAGTAGTATGTCTTCTGGAAACACCATATATTTT; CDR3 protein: CASSMSSGNTIYF
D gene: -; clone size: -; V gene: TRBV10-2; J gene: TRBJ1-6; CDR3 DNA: TGCGCCAGCGCTACAGAGAATTCACCCCTCCACTTT; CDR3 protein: CASATENSPLHF
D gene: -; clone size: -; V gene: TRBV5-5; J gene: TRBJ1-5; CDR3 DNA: TGTGCCAGCAGCTTGGACCTTGGACAGCGGCCCCAGCATTTT; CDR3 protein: CASSLDLGQRPQHF
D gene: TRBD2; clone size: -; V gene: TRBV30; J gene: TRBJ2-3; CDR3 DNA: TGTGCCTGGAGTGTACCGGGTCTTAGCGGGGGGCCTAACCGAGAAATCACAGATACGCAGTATTTT; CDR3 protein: CAWSVPGLSGGPNREITDTQYF
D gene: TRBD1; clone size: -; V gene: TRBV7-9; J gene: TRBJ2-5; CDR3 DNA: TGTGCCAGCAGCTCCGACAGGGGAGTGGAGACCCAGTACTTC; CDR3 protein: CASSSDRGVETQYF
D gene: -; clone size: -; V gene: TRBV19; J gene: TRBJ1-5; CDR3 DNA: TGTGCCAGTAGTATAGACAGTAGCAATCAGCCCCAGCATTTT; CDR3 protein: CASSIDSSNQPQHF
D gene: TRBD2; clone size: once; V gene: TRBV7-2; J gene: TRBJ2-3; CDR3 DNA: TGTGCCAGCAGCTTAGCAACTAGCGGGGGCACAGATACGCAGTATTTT; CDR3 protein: CASSLATSGGTDTQYF
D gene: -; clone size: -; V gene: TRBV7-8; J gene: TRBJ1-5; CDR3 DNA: TGTGCCAGCAGCTCGGGGGGTCAGCCCCAGCATTTT; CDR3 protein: CASSSGGQPQHF